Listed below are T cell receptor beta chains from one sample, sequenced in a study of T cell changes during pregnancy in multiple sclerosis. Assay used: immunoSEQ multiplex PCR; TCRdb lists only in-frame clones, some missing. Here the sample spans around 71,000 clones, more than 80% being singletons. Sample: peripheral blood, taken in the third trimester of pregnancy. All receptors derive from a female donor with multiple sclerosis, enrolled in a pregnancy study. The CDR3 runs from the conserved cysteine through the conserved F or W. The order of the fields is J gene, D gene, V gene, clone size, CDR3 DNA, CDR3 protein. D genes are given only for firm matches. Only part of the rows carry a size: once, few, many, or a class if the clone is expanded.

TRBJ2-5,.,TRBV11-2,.,TGTGCCAGCAGCTGGGACTCTAGAAACCAAGAGACCCAGTACTTC,CASSWDSRNQETQYF
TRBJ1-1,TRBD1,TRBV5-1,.,TGCGCCAGCAGCCAACAGGGGGCGATTAACACTGAAGCTTTCTTT,CASSQQGAINTEAFF
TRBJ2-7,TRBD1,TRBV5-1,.,TGCGCCAGCAGCTTACAACAGGGGTTCAACGAGCAGTACTTC,CASSLQQGFNEQYF
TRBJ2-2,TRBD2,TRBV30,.,TGTGCCTGGACGATTTCAGCGGGAGTGGCCGGGGAGCTGTTTTTT,CAWTISAGVAGELFF
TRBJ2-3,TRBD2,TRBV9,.,TGTGCCAGCAGCCCCCCTAGCGGGATATGGTATTTT,CASSPPSGIWYF
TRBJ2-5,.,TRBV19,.,TGTGCCAGTAGAAATAGGTACAGACCCAAAGAGACCCAGTACTTC,CASRNRYRPKETQYF
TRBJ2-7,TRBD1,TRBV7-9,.,TGTGCCAGCAGCTTCCGGGACAGGGCCTACGAGCAGTACTTC,CASSFRDRAYEQYF
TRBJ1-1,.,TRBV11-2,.,TGTGCCAGCAGCTCGAGGGTCCTGAACACTGAAGCTTTCTTT,CASSSRVLNTEAFF
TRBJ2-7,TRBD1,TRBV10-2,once,TGCGCCAGTAAAGGGACAGGGGGCACCTACGAGCAGTACTTC,CASKGTGGTYEQYF
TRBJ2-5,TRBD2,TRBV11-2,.,TGTAGTTCGTTAGCGGGAGACCTTGCGGGGGAGACCCAGTACTTC,CSSLAGDLAGETQYF
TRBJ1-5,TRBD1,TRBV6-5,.,TGTGCCAGCAGCCCTGACAGGGGGCATCAGCCCCAGCATTTT,CASSPDRGHQPQHF
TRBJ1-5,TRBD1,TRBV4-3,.,TGCGCCAGCAGCCAAGAGCTGGGACAGGGAAATCAGCCCCAGCATTTT,CASSQELGQGNQPQHF
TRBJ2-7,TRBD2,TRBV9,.,TGTGCCAGCAGCGTTGCGTCTAGCGGGGTACAGCAGTACTTC,CASSVASSGVQQYF
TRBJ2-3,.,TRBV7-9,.,TGTGCCAGCAGCTCCGACGGAGTTGTGTCAGATACGCAGTATTTT,CASSSDGVVSDTQYF
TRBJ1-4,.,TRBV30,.,TGTGCCTGGACCAGCACCCGGGTGGATGAAAAACTGTTTTTT,CAWTSTRVDEKLFF
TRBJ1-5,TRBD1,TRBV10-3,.,TGTGCCATCAGGCCTGCAGGGGGTAGCAATCAGCCCCAGCATTTT,CAIRPAGGSNQPQHF
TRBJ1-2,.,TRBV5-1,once,TGCGCCAGCAGTCTGCCGGGAGACCGGGGTGGCTACACCTTC,CASSLPGDRGGYTF
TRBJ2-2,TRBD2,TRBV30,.,TGTGCCTGGACTAGCGGGACGATTACCGGGGAGCTGTTTTTT,CAWTSGTITGELFF
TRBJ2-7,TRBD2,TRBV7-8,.,TGTGCCAGCAGCTTTCGGACTAGGGGCTACGAGCAGTACTTC,CASSFRTRGYEQYF
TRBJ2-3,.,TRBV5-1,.,TGCGCCAGCAGCTTGGCTCCTGCGAGCCGATTCACAGATACGCAGTATTTT,CASSLAPASRFTDTQYF
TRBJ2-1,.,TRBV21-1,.,TGTGCCAGCAGCAAAGTCGGCTCGCTTACTAGCCCGTTCTTC,CASSKVGSLTSPFF
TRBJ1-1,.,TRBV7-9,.,TGTGCCAGCAGCTTAGTCCAAATGAACACTGAAGCTTTCTTT,CASSLVQMNTEAFF
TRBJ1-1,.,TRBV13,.,TGTGCCAGCAGCTTAGCCCCTGACTTGGCTGAAGCTTTCTTT,CASSLAPDLAEAFF
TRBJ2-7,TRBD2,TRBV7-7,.,TGTGCCAGCAGCCAGGCGGGGGGTTACGAGCAGTACTTC,CASSQAGGYEQYF
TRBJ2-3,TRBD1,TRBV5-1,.,TGCGCCAGCAGCTCCGGGACAGGGGGCGCAGATACGCAGTATTTT,CASSSGTGGADTQYF
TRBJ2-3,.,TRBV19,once,TGTGCCAGTAGTCCTTATGGGGCGGGGAAGACAGATACGCAGTATTTT,CASSPYGAGKTDTQYF
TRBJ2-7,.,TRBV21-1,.,TGTGCCAGCAGCGGCACCCACTCCTACGAGCAGTACTTC,CASSGTHSYEQYF